This is a list of T cell receptor beta chains from one sample in a study of cytomegalovirus exposure and HLA in healthy donors. Repertoires were generated with immunoSEQ multiplex PCR, while TCRdb's copy carries only in-frame clones and drops some. This sample has 210,000 or so clones, with roughly 84% found just once. The sample was PBMCs. The receptors derive from a boy under 10 years old in good health and CMV-seronegative. Each CDR3 is given with its conserved first and last residue. The size field is filled for only some rows; it gives once, few, many or a size class.

size	V	J	CDR3
.	TRBV19	TRBJ2-5	CASMGGETQYF
once	TRBV9	TRBJ2-7	CASSSGGFGYEQYF
.	TRBV29-1	TRBJ2-2	CSARDRATGELFF
.	TRBV6-6	TRBJ1-2	CASSYYGDTANYGYTF
.	TRBV5-4	TRBJ2-3	CASSFDRGRADTQYF
.	TRBV7-6	TRBJ1-1	CASSLGVGGNTEAFF
few	TRBV5-6	TRBJ1-1	CASSLLGDRGAEAFF
.	TRBV30	TRBJ2-3	CAGIGTSQGYDTQYF
.	TRBV27	TRBJ2-5	CASSRGTQETQYF
.	TRBV13	TRBJ2-5	CASSLGFRGQETQYF
.	TRBV5-6	TRBJ1-2	CASSLGLGDRYGYTF
.	TRBV7-3	TRBJ1-1	CASSLTLNTEAFF
.	TRBV4-1	TRBJ1-5	CASSQDGPNQPQHF
.	TRBV5-5	TRBJ1-2	CASSSGQVYGYTF
.	TRBV6-4	TRBJ1-2	CASSDPLYGYTF
.	TRBV5-1	TRBJ2-1	CASSLAGGLEQFF
.	TRBV6-1	TRBJ2-5	CASRDGTGMETQYF
.	TRBV13	TRBJ2-1	CASSLVGFGEGDNEQFF
once	TRBV19	TRBJ2-2	CASSISTGLVTGELFF
.	TRBV5-1	TRBJ2-2	CASSPDPGRAWSGELFF
.	TRBV7-6	TRBJ2-7	CASSLAGQDPSYEQYF
.	TRBV6-1	TRBJ2-7	CASSEVFGGAYEQYF
.	TRBV19	TRBJ2-7	CASSQGPGTGTYEQYF
.	TRBV19	TRBJ1-1	CASSIAGQTEAFF
.	TRBV5-1	TRBJ2-7	CASTLTGGASNEQYF
once	TRBV25-1	TRBJ2-1	CASSSSGGYNEQFF
few	TRBV4-1	TRBJ2-1	CASSQHPGQGSYNEQFF
.	TRBV27	TRBJ2-7	CASSSQGSYEQYF
.	TRBV5-1	TRBJ1-2	CASSFGTGGFQFGYTF
.	TRBV5-4	TRBJ2-7	CASSLPAREQYF
.	TRBV27	TRBJ2-7	CASSFRTGEVPYEQYF
few	TRBV5-6	TRBJ1-5	CANSLWTGDQPQHF
few	TRBV6-6	TRBJ1-4	CASGRNEKLFF
.	TRBV4-1	TRBJ1-3	CASSQDLGRYSGNTIYF
few	TRBV10-3	TRBJ2-7	CAINPRSYEQYF
.	TRBV11-2	TRBJ2-1	CASSPGLAGGMGGEQFF
few	TRBV30	TRBJ1-5	CAWSIALNQPQHF
once	TRBV7-9	TRBJ2-5	CASSLVAASGGFWETQYF
.	TRBV7-8	TRBJ2-1	CASSFDSLYNEQFF
.	TRBV11-3	TRBJ2-3	CASSLSAASTDTQYF
.	TRBV19	TRBJ2-5	CASSSLAGGLQETQYF
.	TRBV18	TRBJ1-4	CASRRRVTGSGATNEKLFF
.	TRBV15	TRBJ2-5	CATSGKGYQETQYF
.	TRBV4-1	TRBJ1-2	CASSQDASDRALFAYGYTF
.	TRBV5-1	TRBJ2-7	CASSSGTSGSYEQYF
.	TRBV7-9	TRBJ1-1	CASSSVSTEAFF
.	TRBV5-6	TRBJ1-1	CASSPLSGGTEAFF
.	TRBV29-1	TRBJ1-2	CSVGPGTPGGYTF
.	TRBV5-6	TRBJ2-5	CASSLLGRGQETQYF